The subject of this entry is one T cell receptor beta chain. Its specificity is not known. Time point meaning: newly diagnosed GD, antithyroid drugs for less than 3 months. Making the TCR library involved RNA that had been extracted from PBMCs. Patients were enrolled at an endocrinology department in Xi'an, China. The TCR beta library used iRepertoire HTBI primers with Arm-PCR amplification of CDR3. MiXCR, run by TCRdb on the multiplex PCR reads, gives a single entry per CDR3 protein. This sample has fewer than 650,000 distinct CDR3 sequences; 16% occur once, and the top ten carry about 18%. The data stem from a study of regulatory T cells in long-lasting Graves disease. This CDR3 has 12 amino acids. Trimming stripped 3 bases from V and 3 bases from J, with 8 bases between. In germline, CDR1 is SQVTM, CDR2 ANQGSEA. Study-wide points: Persistent patients shared more public clonotypes (2,741) than newly diagnosed patients (about 1,000).

The same data also went into a second study, on T cells in Graves' hyperthyroidism and ophthalmopathy. In that study: A model built on 13 V-J features separated ophthalmopathy from stable hyperthyroidism. The model predicted ophthalmopathy a median roughly 6.5 months before onset.

Sequenced here: peripheral blood mononuclear cells (PBMCs), sampled at new diagnosis, from a patient treated with antithyroid drugs. The chain joins TRBV29-1 to TRBJ1-1; no definite D call. This TCR was sampled from a woman in her thirties with Graves disease. The CDR3 sequence is CSVDPGDTEAFF. In DNA form, the CDR3 reads TGCAGCGTTGATCCCGGGGACACTGAAGCTTTCTTT.